The source of this TCR beta chain is a study of T-cell memory formation after mild COVID-19. Points from the study as a whole: CD4/CD8 balance characterized clones contracting day 15 to 85, and CD4+ skew characterized later expanders. Some responding clones appeared in pre-infection memory, suggesting cross-reactive memory joined.

It was 5'RACE with constant-segment primers that produced the TCR alpha and TCR beta cDNA libraries, which carried sample barcodes and UMIs. Each CDR3 protein gets one entry after TCRdb re-called the 5' RACE reads with MiXCR. The profile covers around 200,000 distinct CDR3 sequences, with 20% to 25% appearing a single time and roughly 23% taken by the ten largest. On this clonotype: Its antigen is as yet unknown.

The source material was PBMCs or a T cell subset sorted from them (not recorded which). This TCR was recovered from an adult woman who had mild COVID-19 (a few samples of this study predate the infection). Cell type and time point are not known.

The CDR3 DNA is TGTGCCAGCGCAATCCCGGGCCCCAGAAGGATAGATACGCAGTATTTT. It encodes CASAIPGPRRIDTQYF. The chain has TRBV6-5 and TRBJ2-3; unclear D gene. The CDR3 totals 16 residues. Germline lookup yields CDR1 MNHEY and CDR2 SVGAGI. Trimming left V 8 bases short and J 5 bases short, with 23 bases between.